Listed below are T cell receptor beta chains from one sample, sequenced in a study of radiotherapy plus CTLA-4 blockade in lung cancer. Here immunoSEQ multiplex PCR was the method, and the copy in TCRdb shows in-frame clones only, minus some. The profile covers about 15,000 clones, with 72% appearing a single time and roughly 53% taken by the ten largest. Sequences were derived from peripheral blood, sampled from a patient treated with radiotherapy plus ipilimumab. The receptors shown here come from a human donor with non-small cell lung cancer whose response to radiotherapy plus ipilimumab could not be evaluated. The CDR3 runs from the conserved cysteine through the conserved F or W. D genes are given only for firm matches. Clone size appears in some rows only: once, few, many, or a class for an expanded clone.

TRBV15	TRBJ1-1	-	few	TGTGCCACCGGGGGGGGTATGAACACTGAAGCTTTCTTT	CATGGGMNTEAFF
TRBV5-1	TRBJ2-2	-	-	TGCGCCAGCAGCTCTGGACAATCAAACACCGGGGAGCTGTTTTTT	CASSSGQSNTGELFF
TRBV2	TRBJ1-1	-	-	TGTGCCAGCAGTCTCGGGGGGAACACTGAAGCTTTCTTT	CASSLGGNTEAFF
TRBV30	TRBJ1-1	-	-	TGTGCCTGGACCAAGGGCGGGGGGCGATATCGTGGGGGCACTGAAGCTTTCTTT	CAWTKGGGRYRGGTEAFF
TRBV11-2	TRBJ2-1	-	-	TGTGCCAGCAGCTCCAGGTCCCATGAGCAGTTCTTC	CASSSRSHEQFF
TRBV5-1	TRBJ1-4	-	few	TGCGCCAGCAGCTTGGAGTTATTGACAGAGAGTAAACTGTTTTTT	CASSLELLTESKLFF
TRBV9	TRBJ1-1	-	-	TGTGCCAGCAGCCCTGATGGGGACACATATATTACTGAAGCTTTCTTT	CASSPDGDTYITEAFF
TRBV5-1	TRBJ1-2	TRBD1	-	TGCGCCAGCAGCCGAGACAGGGGGGAAGATGGCTACACCTTC	CASSRDRGEDGYTF
TRBV4-1	TRBJ2-3	-	-	TGCGCCAGCAGCCAAGATTCCCTTGATACCTTCCTATACACAGATACGCAGTATTTT	CASSQDSLDTFLYTDTQYF
TRBV7-2	TRBJ1-1	-	-	TGTGCCAGCAGCTTAGATGGCACGAGGGTGAACACTGAAGCTTTCTTT	CASSLDGTRVNTEAFF
TRBV29-1	TRBJ2-2	TRBD2	once	TGCAGCGTTGAAGATGGGGGGGGTCAGACCGGGGAGCTGTTTTTT	CSVEDGGGQTGELFF
TRBV19	TRBJ1-1	-	few	TGTGCCAGTAGGGCGGGACCTCAACCCACTGAAGCTTTCTTT	CASRAGPQPTEAFF
TRBV29-1	TRBJ1-4	-	-	TGCAGCGTCGCGGGAAGGGCCGCAACTAATGAAAAACTGTTTTTT	CSVAGRAATNEKLFF
TRBV6-1	TRBJ1-1	-	-	TGTGCCAGCAGTGAAGGGATACAGTTGACCACTGAAGCTTTCTTT	CASSEGIQLTTEAFF
TRBV5-6	TRBJ2-7	TRBD2	few	TGTGCCAGCAGCGAAACTAGCGGGGGCCCCTCCTACGAGCAGTACTTC	CASSETSGGPSYEQYF
TRBV6-4	TRBJ1-2	-	-	TGTGCCAGCAGTCAAGGGGTTTTGGACTATGGCTACACCTTC	CASSQGVLDYGYTF
TRBV6-6	TRBJ1-5	TRBD1	-	TGTGCCAGCAGCCACAGGGGAGGCAATCAGCCCCAGCATTTT	CASSHRGGNQPQHF
TRBV6-5	TRBJ1-1	-	once	TGTGCCAGCAGTTACCTGACAGGTACTGAAGCTTTCTTT	CASSYLTGTEAFF
TRBV29-1	TRBJ1-2	-	-	TGCAGCGTTGAGGGAGACTATGGCTACACCTTC	CSVEGDYGYTF
TRBV27	TRBJ2-5	TRBD2	-	TGTGCCAGCAGTTTAAGAGTTCGTCTAGCGGGGGGAACGGAGACCCAGTACTTC	CASSLRVRLAGGTETQYF
TRBV11-2	TRBJ2-6	-	few	TGTGCCAGCAGCTCAAGCGTCTCTGGGGCCAACGTCCTGACTTTC	CASSSSVSGANVLTF
TRBV19	TRBJ2-1	-	once	TGTGCCAGTAGTATAAGTTCAGGTCGGAATGAGCAGTTCTTC	CASSISSGRNEQFF
TRBV6-5	TRBJ1-5	-	-	TGTGCCAGCAGTTACGACAGGTGGAATCCGCAGCCCCAGCATTTT	CASSYDRWNPQPQHF
TRBV7-2	TRBJ1-3	-	-	TGTGCCAGCAGCCTCTATCTTCAGGGCTCTGGAAACACCATATATTTT	CASSLYLQGSGNTIYF
TRBV6-6	TRBJ1-4	-	-	TGTGCCAGCAGTTACCCGGACAGCGTCGGTGAAAAACTGTTTTTT	CASSYPDSVGEKLFF
TRBV4-1	TRBJ1-1	-	-	TGCGCCAGCAGCCAAGTCTTCTCCGCTGAAGCTTTCTTT	CASSQVFSAEAFF
TRBV10-3	TRBJ1-2	TRBD1	-	TGTGCCATCAGTGATCGACAGGGGTTTCGGGATGGCTACACCTTC	CAISDRQGFRDGYTF
TRBV5-4	TRBJ2-3	TRBD1	-	TGTGCCAGCAGCCCAGGGACAGCCACAGATACGCAGTATTTT	CASSPGTATDTQYF
TRBV7-3	TRBJ2-2	-	-	TGTGCCAGCAGCTTAATTTTCGCCGGGGAGCTGTTTTTT	CASSLIFAGELFF
TRBV4-1	TRBJ2-5	TRBD1	-	TGCGCCAGCAGCCTCACAGGGGGGACGTACCAAGAGACCCAGTACTTC	CASSLTGGTYQETQYF
TRBV6-1	TRBJ1-1	-	-	TGTGCCAGCAGTGAACCGGGGAGGTTCGGGGTAGGGACTGAAGCTTTCTTT	CASSEPGRFGVGTEAFF
TRBV30	TRBJ2-5	TRBD2	few	TGTGCCTGGAGTTTCGGACTAGACAAAGAGACCCAGTACTTC	CAWSFGLDKETQYF
TRBV14	TRBJ2-3	TRBD1	-	TGTGCCAGCAGCCAGGGGACAGGGGGCTTCACAGATACGCAGTATTTT	CASSQGTGGFTDTQYF
TRBV28	TRBJ1-1	TRBD1	-	TGTGCCAGCAGTTTAAGCCAGGGGGGCACTGAAGCTTTCTTT	CASSLSQGGTEAFF
TRBV5-8	TRBJ1-6	TRBD1	-	TGTGCCAGCAGCTTGGGAGGGGGCTGGGGGTCACCCCTCCACTTT	CASSLGGGWGSPLHF
TRBV6-5	TRBJ1-3	-	-	TGTGCCAGCACTACTGCTACTGGAAACACCATATATTTT	CASTTATGNTIYF
TRBV7-2	TRBJ2-6	TRBD2	few	TGTGCCAGCAGCCAAGGACTAGCGGGGGCAGGTACTACTCAGACTTTC	CASSQGLAGAGTTQTF
TRBV11-2	TRBJ2-5	TRBD1	-	TGTGCCAGCAGCCCCGGGGGGCGACAGGGGGGCGACTTC	CASSPGGRQGGDF
TRBV10-3	TRBJ2-6	TRBD1	-	TGTGCCACCCCTAGGGGGGACAGGGAGGGCCCCAGTGGGGCCAACGTCCTGACTTTC	CATPRGDREGPSGANVLTF
TRBV30	TRBJ2-7	TRBD2	-	TGTGCCTGGAGTCGGGGGGGAAACTACGAGCAGTACTTC	CAWSRGGNYEQYF
TRBV6-6	TRBJ1-5	-	-	TGTGCCAGCAGTTACAGCCGGGGTAGCAATCAGCCCCAGCATTTT	CASSYSRGSNQPQHF
TRBV6-6	TRBJ1-1	-	-	TGTGCCAGCCGACCGGCAGGGGCCAAGGGTGAAGCTTTCTTT	CASRPAGAKGEAFF
TRBV5-6	TRBJ1-2	TRBD1	-	TGTGCCAGCAGGCACGGGACAGCTAACTATGGCTACACCTTC	CASRHGTANYGYTF
TRBV6-1	TRBJ1-4	TRBD1	once	TGTGCCAGCAGTGAAGCGACAGGGGGTTATGAAAAACTGTTTTTT	CASSEATGGYEKLFF
TRBV12-2	TRBJ1-4	-	-	TGTGCAAGTCGCTTAACTCCCCCAGAAGACAGGGGATCCACTAATGAAAAACTGTTTTTT	CASRLTPPEDRGSTNEKLFF
TRBV19	TRBJ1-5	-	-	TGTGCCAGTAGTTTCCTGGACGGGAGGGGCAATCAGCCCCAGCATTTT	CASSFLDGRGNQPQHF
TRBV19	TRBJ1-5	-	medium-sized	TGTGCCACGGGTCGTCAGATCAATCAGCCCCAGCATTTT	CATGRQINQPQHF
TRBV6-5	TRBJ1-4	-	few	TGTGCCAGCAGTTATGGGGCAGCCTTTAATGAAAAACTGTTTTTT	CASSYGAAFNEKLFF
TRBV6-6	TRBJ1-3	-	-	TGTGCCAGCGGCCCGGGGTCTGGAAACACCATATATTTT	CASGPGSGNTIYF
TRBV27	TRBJ2-5	TRBD2	-	TGTGCCAGCAGTGCCTCTAGCGGGTATGGGGAGACCCAGTACTTC	CASSASSGYGETQYF
TRBV6-6	TRBJ1-1	-	once	TGTGCCAGCAGTTACTCGTCGGGGGACACTGAAGCTTTCTTT	CASSYSSGDTEAFF
TRBV11-3	TRBJ2-2	TRBD1	-	TGTGCCAGCAGCCGCGACAGGGCTGAGAGGAACGGGGAGCTGTTTTTT	CASSRDRAERNGELFF
TRBV5-4	TRBJ2-2	TRBD1	-	TGTGCCAGCAGCTTGGCGGGACAGGGGGACACCGGGGAGCTGTTTTTT	CASSLAGQGDTGELFF